The 19 T cell receptor beta chains listed next were all sequenced from one sample in a study of blood T cells in healthy people across ages (dated by TCRdb to the mid-2010s). Preparation of the library involved 5' RACE. Sequencing relied on an Illumina HiSeq 2500. The second PCR ran for roughly 7 to 11 cycles and used a J-beta primer mix along with a sample-barcoded 5' primer. TCRdb passed the public sequencing reads through fastp at Q25 and MiXCR, retaining productive beta sequences. One record per CDR3 amino acid sequence lists the most common genes and DNA. The sample yields approximately 1.5 million distinct CDR3 sequences; 40% to 45% were counted once. Jointly, the top ten make up more than 4% of the sample. Sequenced: blood. The origin of the receptors is a woman younger than 35 in good health.

The CDR3 reads CASSQFGTGGSQEQFF. CDR3 in DNA: TGCGCCAGCAGCCAGTTCGGGACAGGGGGGTCACAGGAGCAGTTCTTC. This chain connects TRBV4-1 to TRBJ2-1, with 11 bases matching TRBD1. CDR1 and CDR2 (germline): MGHRA, YSYEKL. CDR3 length: 16 amino acids. V shed 3 bases, J shed 10 bases, and the junction held 11 bases outside the gene matches.

The chain uses TRBV7-2 and TRBJ2-2, with D hard to call. Germline V gene data show CDR1 as SGHTA and CDR2 as FQGNSA. The CDR3 is 16 amino acids. The ends were cut back, 10 bases at V and 0 bases at J, with 18 bases in the middle. In nucleotides, the CDR3 is TGTGCCATCCGGGTGTTTTGGCCCACGAACACCGGGGAGCTGTTTTTT. Translated: CAIRVFWPTNTGELFF.

This chain joins TRBV12-3 or TRBV12-4 and TRBJ1-1, with unresolved D. CDR3 length: 14 residues. Trimming shortened V by 4 bases and J by 1 base, and 10 bases separated the two germline ends. CDR3 amino acids: CASSSLKKNTEAFF. CDR3 nucleotides: TGTGCCAGCAGTTCCCTCAAGAAGAACACTGAAGCTTTCTTT.

This clonotype has more than one count but fewer than ten. This rearrangement joins TRBV7-2 to TRBJ2-7, with 11 bases identical to TRBD2. Looked up from germline, CDR1 is SGHTA and CDR2 is FQGNSA. The CDR3 contains 15 residues. V gave up 1 base and J gave up 3 bases; unmatched junction bases: 2. The CDR3 spells CASSLDTSGSYEQYF. CDR3 nucleotides: TGTGCCAGCAGCTTAGACACTAGCGGGAGCTACGAGCAGTACTTC.

The chain is built from TRBV5-6 and TRBJ2-3; 7 bases match TRBD2. The CDR3 has 15 amino acids. Germline V gene lookup returns CDR1 SGHDT and CDR2 YYEEEE. After removal of 4 bases from V and 2 bases from J, the junction contained 7 bases not matched to a gene. The CDR3 here is CASSPSGTNTDTQYF. CDR3 coding DNA: TGTGCCAGCAGCCCGAGCGGGACCAACACAGATACGCAGTATTTT.

On this clonotype itself: The junction and the germline gene differ at one end; a read error may be behind it. The chain employs TRBV4-3 and TRBJ1-2; 7 nucleotides line up with TRBD1. CDR3 length: 16 residues. Germline CDR1 and CDR2: LGHNA and YSLEER. CDR3 bases: TGCGCCGGCAGCCAAAACAGGGGATATATATACGATGGCTACACCTTC. It translates to CAGSQNRGYIYDGYTF.

The chain couples TRBV5-6 to TRBJ1-2; TRBD1 aligns across 8 bases. Germline CDR1 and CDR2: SGHDT and YYEEEE. The CDR3 has 14 residues. After removal of 4 bases from V and 4 bases from J, the junction contained 6 bases not matched to a gene. The CDR3 here is CASSGRGQSYGYTF. The CDR3 DNA reads as TGTGCCAGCAGCGGCAGGGGGCAAAGCTATGGCTACACCTTC.

This clonotype turned up a few times. The chain uses TRBV20-1 and TRBJ1-1; 7 bases map to TRBD1. Losses at the gene ends were 5 bases for V and 0 bases for J; bases not matched to a gene: 6. The CDR3 spans 14 residues. Germline CDR1 and CDR2: DFQATT and SNEGSKA (reference sequence). This CDR3 reads CSAQLTGMNTEAFF. The CDR3 coding sequence is TGCAGTGCTCAATTGACAGGGATGAACACTGAAGCTTTCTTT.

The rearrangement uses TRBV6-2 or TRBV6-3 and TRBJ2-1, with 7 bases lining up with TRBD2. V lost 4 bases and J lost 5; bases outside the gene matches: 11. The CDR3 extends over 16 amino acids. Germline V gene lookup returns CDR1 MNHEY and CDR2 SVGEGT. The CDR3 loop is CASSSPSSGDHNEQFF. For the CDR3, the DNA is TGTGCCAGCAGTTCCCCTTCAAGCGGGGACCACAATGAGCAGTTCTTC.

The chain is built from TRBV7-2 and TRBJ2-1; D may match TRBD1 or TRBD2 (5 bases each). The CDR3 loop spans 15 amino acids. Germline CDR1 and CDR2: SGHTA and FQGNSA. Trimming cost V 5 bases and J 1 base, with 12 bases left between them. The CDR3 region has the DNA TGTGCCAGCAGCCTGGGACCGGAATCCTACAATGAGCAGTTCTTC. Its protein product is CASSLGPESYNEQFF.

This clonotype appeared a few times. V usage is TRBV3-1 and J usage is TRBJ2-1; 14 bases are a match to TRBD2. This CDR3 is 16 amino acids long. The germline CDR1 and CDR2 sequences are LGHDT and YNNKEL (reference sequence). V gave up 5 bases and J gave up 6 bases; unmatched junction bases: 6. The CDR3, as DNA: TGTGCCAGCAGCTTCCGACTAGCGGGAGGGTCCAATGAGCAGTTCTTC. Protein: CASSFRLAGGSNEQFF.

This clonotype was detected a few times. The V and J genes are TRBV12-3 or TRBV12-4 and TRBJ2-7; D is unclear. The ends were cut back, 0 bases at V and 6 bases at J, with 9 bases in the middle. There are 13 residues in the CDR3. CDR3 amino acids: CASSLAVLGEQYF. The CDR3 nucleotides read TGTGCCAGCAGTTTAGCAGTGTTGGGCGAGCAGTACTTC.

This chain uses TRBV6-2 or TRBV6-3 with TRBJ2-1, with 7 bases matching TRBD2. Germline V lookup: CDR1 MNHEY, CDR2 SVGEGT. The CDR3 runs 17 residues. Trimming took 2 bases from V and 7 from J; bases not matched to a gene: 14. CDR3 nucleotide sequence: TGTGCCAGCAGTTACCCCGCGGGGCGCGGGAGAGAAAATGAGCAGTTCTTC. It specifies CASSYPAGRGRENEQFF.

This clonotype has just a few counts. The CDR3 DNA is TGTGCCAGTAACAGGGGGCCGGGGTTGAATACGCAGTATTTT. It translates to CASNRGPGLNTQYF. V is TRBV28 and J is TRBJ2-3; TRBD1 matches 9 bases. V dropped 9 bases and J dropped 7; count of bases not matched to a gene: 11. CDR3 size: 14 residues. Germline V CDR1 and CDR2: MDHEN, SYDVKM.

This chain joins TRBV27 and TRBJ2-7, with D perhaps matching TRBD1 (6 bases). CDR1 MNHEY and CDR2 SMNVEV come from the germline V gene (reference sequence). V lost 4 bases, J lost 5 bases, and 18 bases lay in between. This CDR3 has 15 amino acids. Here the CDR3 reads CASSSLVPRQDEQYF. In DNA, the CDR3 is TGTGCCAGCAGTTCCCTCGTACCCCGACAGGACGAGCAGTACTTC.

The V call is TRBV11-2, the J call TRBJ2-1, with 11 bases aligning to TRBD2. V lost 1 base to trimming and J lost 5 bases; unmatched junction nucleotides: 4. The CDR3 totals 16 residues. Germline V gives CDR1 SGHAT, CDR2 FQNNGV. The CDR3 reads CASSLGVGLADNEQFF. The CDR3 bases are TGTGCCAGCAGCTTAGGCGTGGGACTAGCGGACAATGAGCAGTTCTTC. Variable domain in full (rest from reference TRBV11-2 and TRBJ2-1): EAGVAQSPRYKIIEKRQSVAFWCNPISGHATLYWYQQILGQGPKLLIQFQNNGVVDDSQLPKDRFSAERLKGVDSTLKIQPAKLEDSAVYLCASSLGVGLADNEQFFGPGTRLTVL.

This clonotype has a handful of counts. The J gene is TRBJ1-1, the V gene TRBV7-9, with 8 bases lining up with TRBD1. V dropped 5 bases and J dropped 4; count of bases not matched to a gene: 9. The CDR3 runs to 15 residues. Germline values: CDR1 SEHNR, CDR2 FQNEAQ (reference sequence). The CDR3, as DNA: TGTGCCAGCAGCCCCGGACAGGGCGGGGGCACTGAAGCTTTCTTT. The encoded protein is CASSPGQGGGTEAFF. Together with reference TRBV7-9 and TRBJ1-1, the CDR3 gives the full variable domain: DTGVSQNPRHKITKRGQNVTFRCDPISEHNRLYWYRQTLGQGPEFLTYFQNEAQLEKSRLLSDRFSAERPKGSFSTLEIQRTEQGDSAMYLCASSPGQGGGTEAFFGQGTRLTVV.

About this clonotype itself: At one boundary the junction diverges from the germline segment, which might be a read error. This sequence joins TRBV7-2 and TRBJ2-3; a weak D match, TRBD2 (5 bases). CDR3 length: 13 residues. From germline, CDR1 is SGHTA and CDR2 FQGNSA. The CDR3 nucleotides are TGTGCCAGCAACTTAGGTTGGGAGAATACGCAGTATTTT. Translating it yields CASNLGWENTQYF. The full variable domain, in which reference TRBV7-2 and TRBJ2-3 provide the parts outside the CDR3, is GAGVSQSPSNKVTEKGKDVELRCDPISGHTALYWYRQSLGQGLEFLIYFQGNSAPDKSGLPSDRFSAERTGGSVSTLTIQRTQQEDSAVYLCASNLGWENTQYFGPGTRLTVL.

This clonotype has only a few counts. V and J are TRBV4-3 and TRBJ2-1, with TRBD2 matching 8 bases. V lost 0 bases, J lost 2 bases, and 3 bases stayed unmatched. CDR1 LGHNA and CDR2 YSLEER come from the germline V gene. The length of the CDR3 is 16 residues. In DNA form, the CDR3 reads TGCGCCAGCAGCCAAGATACTAGCGGTACCTACAATGAGCAGTTCTTC. Its protein product is CASSQDTSGTYNEQFF.